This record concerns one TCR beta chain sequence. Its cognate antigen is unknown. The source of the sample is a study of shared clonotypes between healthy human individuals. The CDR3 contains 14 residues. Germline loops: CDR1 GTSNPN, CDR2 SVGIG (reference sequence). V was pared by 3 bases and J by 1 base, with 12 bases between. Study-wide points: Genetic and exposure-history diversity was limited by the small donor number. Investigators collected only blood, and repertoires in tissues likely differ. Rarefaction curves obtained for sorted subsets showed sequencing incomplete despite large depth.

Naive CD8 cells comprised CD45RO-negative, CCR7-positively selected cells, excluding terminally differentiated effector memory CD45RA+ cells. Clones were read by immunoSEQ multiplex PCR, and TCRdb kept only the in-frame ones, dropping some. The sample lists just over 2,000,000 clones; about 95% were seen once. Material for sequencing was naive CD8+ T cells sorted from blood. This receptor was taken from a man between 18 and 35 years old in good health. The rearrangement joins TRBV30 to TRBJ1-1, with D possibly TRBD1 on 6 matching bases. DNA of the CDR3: TGTGCCTGGAGGATTAGAGGGGGGAACACTGAAGCTTTCTTT. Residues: CAWRIRGGNTEAFF.